The entry below gives a single T cell receptor (beta chain) sequence along with its context. No antigen is known for it. The data were taken from a study of identical twins. General study findings and limits: Cross-sectional statistical analysis was relied on for the conclusions, without the same donors being followed.

Via MiXCR, TCRdb re-called the 5' RACE reads, giving one row per CDR3 protein. The sample has 400,000 to 550,000 distinct CDR3 sequences; approximately 15% are singletons. Germline CDR1 MNHEY, CDR2 SMNVEV (reference sequence). V dropped 10 bases and J dropped 3 bases, with 15 bases sitting between them. CDR3 length: 13 amino acids. This same sample was also taken into another study, of yellow fever vaccine responses in identical twins.

The rearrangement links TRBV27 to TRBJ1-1; D uncertain. The TCR comes from a woman under 30 in good health. Source material: CD4+ T cells sorted from blood. The CDR3 coding sequence is TGTGCCACCGCGAAGGTCTGGGACACTGAAGCTTTCTTT. It yields the protein CATAKVWDTEAFF.